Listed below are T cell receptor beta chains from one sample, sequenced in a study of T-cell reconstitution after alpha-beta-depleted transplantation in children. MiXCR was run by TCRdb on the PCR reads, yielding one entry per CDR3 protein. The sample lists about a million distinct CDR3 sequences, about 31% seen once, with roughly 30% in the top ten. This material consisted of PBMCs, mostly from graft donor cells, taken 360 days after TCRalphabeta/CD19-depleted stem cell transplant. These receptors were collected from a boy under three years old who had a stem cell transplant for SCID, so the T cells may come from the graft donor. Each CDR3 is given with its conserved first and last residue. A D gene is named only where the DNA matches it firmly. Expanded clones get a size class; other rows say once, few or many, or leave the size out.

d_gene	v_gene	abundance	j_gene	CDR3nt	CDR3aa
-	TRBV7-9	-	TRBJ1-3	TGTGCCAGCAGCTCGTTCGTGGGCCGCCGAGGAAACACCATATATTTT	CASSSFVGRRGNTIYF
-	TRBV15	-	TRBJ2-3	TGTGCCACCAGCAGGCAACCGGGCCGCACAGATACGCAGTATTTT	CATSRQPGRTDTQYF
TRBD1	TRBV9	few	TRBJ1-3	TGTGCCAGCAGCCTCGGGGACAGACACTCTGGAAACACCATATATTTT	CASSLGDRHSGNTIYF
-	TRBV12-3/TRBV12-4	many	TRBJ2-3	TGTGCCAGCAGTTTAGGTGGCACAGGGACGGCAGATACGCAGTATTTT	CASSLGGTGTADTQYF
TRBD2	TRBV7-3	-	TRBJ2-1	TGTGCCAGCAGCTTATTAGGGCGGGGCGGGGGGCAGTTCTTC	CASSLLGRGGGQFF
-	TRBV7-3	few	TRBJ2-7	TGTGCCAGCAGCCTCACTGCCGGACAGTACGAGCAGTACTTC	CASSLTAGQYEQYF
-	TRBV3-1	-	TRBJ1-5	TGTGCCAGCAGCCCTACTCCTATAGTTAGCAATCAGCCCCAGCATTTT	CASSPTPIVSNQPQHF
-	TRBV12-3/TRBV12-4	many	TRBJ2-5	TGTGCCAGCAGTTTAGACAGGGCGGTCGAGACCCAGTACTTC	CASSLDRAVETQYF
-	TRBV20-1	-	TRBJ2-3	TGCAGTGCTAGTCGGACGTTAAGCACAGATACGCAGTATTTT	CSASRTLSTDTQYF
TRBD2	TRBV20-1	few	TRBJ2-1	TGCAGTGCTAGAGGTAGCGGGGCCCACAATGAGCAGTTCTTC	CSARGSGAHNEQFF
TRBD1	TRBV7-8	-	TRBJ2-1	TGTGCCAGCAGCCCACTGAGGGACAGGGGCGCCTACAATGAGCAGTTCTTC	CASSPLRDRGAYNEQFF
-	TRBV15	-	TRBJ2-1	TGTGCCACCAGCAGGGGCAGGGTAGGGGACAATGAGCAGTTCTTC	CATSRGRVGDNEQFF
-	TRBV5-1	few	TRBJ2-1	TGCGCCATCACTTCCTACAATGAGCAGTTCTTC	CAITSYNEQFF
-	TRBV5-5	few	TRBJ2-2	TGTGCCAGCAGCTTATATCAAGTGAACACCGGGGAGCTGTTTTTT	CASSLYQVNTGELFF
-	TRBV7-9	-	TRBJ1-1	TGTGCCAGCAGCTTACCGGCTCCGGTCACTGAAGCTTTCTTT	CASSLPAPVTEAFF
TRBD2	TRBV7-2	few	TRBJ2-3	TGTGCCAGCAGCTTCTCCCGGCTGGGAGGGGATACGCAGTATTTT	CASSFSRLGGDTQYF
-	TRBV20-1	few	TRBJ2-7	TGCAGTGCAGCCGGGACCTACGAGCAGTACTTC	CSAAGTYEQYF
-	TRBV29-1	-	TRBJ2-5	TGCAGCGTTGAAGTTGCTAGGCTCCAAGAGACCCAGTACTTC	CSVEVARLQETQYF
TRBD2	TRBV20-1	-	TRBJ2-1	TGCAGTGCTCTAGCGGGGGGATCCTACAATGAGCAGTTCTTC	CSALAGGSYNEQFF
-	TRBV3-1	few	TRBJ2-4	TGTGCCAGCAGCCAAGGTGAAACCGGGCTAAACATTCAGTACTTC	CASSQGETGLNIQYF
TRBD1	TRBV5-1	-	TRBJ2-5	TGCGCCAGCAGCTCCCCCGACAGGGGATGGGAGACCCAGTACTTC	CASSSPDRGWETQYF
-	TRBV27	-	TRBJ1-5	TGTGCCAGCGGAAGTATGAATCAGCCCCAGCATTTT	CASGSMNQPQHF
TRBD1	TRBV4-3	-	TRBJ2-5	TGCGCCAGCAGCCCACGGGACAGCCACTTTTTGGAGACCCAGTACTTC	CASSPRDSHFLETQYF
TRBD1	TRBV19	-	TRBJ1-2	TGTGCCAGTAGCCCTTGGACAGGTCCTACCGGCTACACCTTC	CASSPWTGPTGYTF
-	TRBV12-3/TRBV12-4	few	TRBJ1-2	TGTGCCAGCAGCCAAGGGGGTATTACGGGAGGCTACACCTTC	CASSQGGITGGYTF
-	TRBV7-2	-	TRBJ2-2	TGTGCCAGCAGCTCTCGGGACCTACCCGGGGAGCTGTTTTTT	CASSSRDLPGELFF
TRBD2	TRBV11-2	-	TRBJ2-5	TGTGCCAGCAGCTTGGCTAGCGGGGGGCTACAAGAGACCCAGTACTTC	CASSLASGGLQETQYF
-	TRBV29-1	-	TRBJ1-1	TGCAGCGTTGACCTCACAGGGCTGAACACTGAAGCTTTCTTT	CSVDLTGLNTEAFF
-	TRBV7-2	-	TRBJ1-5	TGTGCCAGCAGCTTGGGGATTGAAAGGTCCCAGCCCCAGCATTTT	CASSLGIERSQPQHF
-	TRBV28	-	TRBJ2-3	TGTGCCAGCAGTCGGGGATCGCGACATCGTACGCAGTATTTT	CASSRGSRHRTQYF
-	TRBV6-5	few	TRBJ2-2	TGTGCCAGCGGTTTGAGCGCGGGGAACACCGGGGAGCTGTTTTTT	CASGLSAGNTGELFF
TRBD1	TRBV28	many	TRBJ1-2	TGTGCCAGCAGTCCCGGGACAGGGTACTATGGCTACACCTTC	CASSPGTGYYGYTF
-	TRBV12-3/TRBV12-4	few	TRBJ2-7	TGTGCCAGCGGTGAATCTTATTACGAGCAGTACTTC	CASGESYYEQYF
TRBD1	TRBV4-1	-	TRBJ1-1	TGCGCCAGCAGCCAAGATGCCGGACAGGGGAATAAGGCTGAAGCTTTCTTT	CASSQDAGQGNKAEAFF
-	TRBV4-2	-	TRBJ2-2	TGTGCCAGCAGCCCTGGGGTTGTCTTACCGAACACCGGGGAGCTGTTTTTT	CASSPGVVLPNTGELFF
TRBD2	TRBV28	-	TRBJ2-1	TGTGCCAGCAGTTTGGGAACTAGCGGGGGGCTGAATGAGCAGTTCTTC	CASSLGTSGGLNEQFF
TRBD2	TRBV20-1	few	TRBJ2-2	TGCAGTGCTTACGGACTAGCGAAAACCGGGGAGCTGTTTTTT	CSAYGLAKTGELFF
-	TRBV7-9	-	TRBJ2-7	TGTGCCAGCGGCCATGGGGGGGCCGAGCAGTACTTC	CASGHGGAEQYF
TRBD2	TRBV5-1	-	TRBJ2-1	TGCGCCAGCAGCTTGAACGCCGGACTAGCGGGGGATGAGCAGTTCTTC	CASSLNAGLAGDEQFF
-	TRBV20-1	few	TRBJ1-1	TGCAGTGCTAGACTATCTTACCTGAACACTGAAGCTTTCTTT	CSARLSYLNTEAFF
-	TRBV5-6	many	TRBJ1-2	TGTGCCAGCAGCTTGATCGCAGGGAAGTATGGCTACACCTTC	CASSLIAGKYGYTF
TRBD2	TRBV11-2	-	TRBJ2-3	TGTGCCAGCAGCTCCGAGCGGGGGGGATTTTATACGCAGTATTTT	CASSSERGGFYTQYF
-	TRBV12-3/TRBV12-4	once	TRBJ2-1	TGTGCCAGCAGCCCACTGGGCCCAGCCGAACCCGGGAGACACAATGAGCAGTTCTTC	CASSPLGPAEPGRHNEQFF
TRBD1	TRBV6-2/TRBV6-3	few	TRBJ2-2	TGTGCCAGCAGTTTCTGGACAGGGCGAACCGGGGAGCTGTTTTTT	CASSFWTGRTGELFF
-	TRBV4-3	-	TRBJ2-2	TGCGCCAGCAGCCAGTACTCAGGGGCCGGGGAGCTGTTTTTT	CASSQYSGAGELFF
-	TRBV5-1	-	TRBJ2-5	TGCGCCAGCAGCTTGATCACGGGCCTGTTAGAGGGGACCCAGTACTTC	CASSLITGLLEGTQYF
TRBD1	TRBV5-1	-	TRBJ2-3	TGCGCCAGCAGCTTTTCCGGGACAGCCGGCACAGATACGCAGTATTTT	CASSFSGTAGTDTQYF
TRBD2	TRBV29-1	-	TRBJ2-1	TGCAGCGCCGGGGGTGGGGGGGGAAATGAGCAGTTCTTC	CSAGGGGGNEQFF
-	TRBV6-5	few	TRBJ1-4	TGTGCCAGCAGTTACTCGCACAGCGACAAAAAACTGTTTTTT	CASSYSHSDKKLFF